Listed here are 13 T cell receptor beta chains from one sample, sequenced in a study of T cells in Graves' hyperthyroidism and ophthalmopathy. What was amplified from RNA transcripts were TCR beta CDR3 regions. The HTBI primer set was used in a first-round RT-PCR of the TCR CDR3. TCRdb recomputed calls from the multiplex PCR reads with MiXCR, one row per CDR3 protein. This sample yields approximately 620,000 distinct CDR3 sequences, of which roughly 15% are seen a single time; 2.5% to 4% belongs to the top ten. The sequenced sample was blood. The receptors originated from a woman aged 40 to 50 with Graves' ophthalmopathy.

This clonotype has at least ten counts. The chain is built from TRBV28 and TRBJ2-1, with D maybe TRBD2 (6 bases). The CDR3 loop spans 14 amino acids. V was trimmed by 5 bases and J by 3 bases, leaving 11 bases between them. In germline, CDR1 is MDHEN, CDR2 SYDVKM. Here the CDR3 DNA reads TGTGCCAGCAGTCCCTGGCGGGGCTACAATGAGCAGTTCTTC. Its translation is CASSPWRGYNEQFF.

This clonotype has at least ten counts. The CDR3 loop is CASSLGPGLSTDTQYF. In DNA, the CDR3 is TGTGCCAGCAGCTTGGGTCCGGGCCTTAGCACAGATACGCAGTATTTT. The chain recombines TRBV5-5 with TRBJ2-3; D uncertain. The V gene's germline CDR1 is SGHKS and CDR2 YYEKEE (reference sequence). Trimming stripped 0 bases from V and 0 bases from J, with 11 bases between. This CDR3 spans 16 amino acids.

This clonotype was counted many times. Here the CDR3 DNA reads TGCGCCAGCAGCTTCGGGACAGAATCCTATGGCTACACCTTC. Amino acids: CASSFGTESYGYTF. The chain employs TRBV5-1 and TRBJ1-2; TRBD1 matches 7 bases. V shed 2 bases, J shed 4 bases, and the junction held 5 bases outside the gene matches. The CDR3 has 14 amino acids. Germline V CDR1 and CDR2: SGHRS, YFSETQ.

This clonotype was detected ten times or more. The V and J genes are TRBV3-1 and TRBJ1-1; TRBD1 is a possible D gene (6 bases). The CDR3 covers 13 residues. CDR1 LGHDT and CDR2 YNNKEL come from the germline V gene (reference sequence). The ends were cut back, 6 bases at V and 4 bases at J, with 12 bases in the middle. Here the CDR3 DNA reads TGTGCCAGCAGTCGAGGACAGATCACTGAAGCTTTCTTT. This gives the protein CASSRGQITEAFF.

This clonotype was seen more than once but under ten times. V is TRBV6-1 and J is TRBJ1-4; 7 positions agree with TRBD1. After removal of 6 bases from V and 7 bases from J, the junction contained 8 bases not matched to a gene. The CDR3 loop spans 14 amino acids. CDR1 MNHNS and CDR2 SASEGT come from the germline V gene. The CDR3 DNA reads as TGTGCCAGCAGCGACAGGGAAAGGGGTGAAAAACTGTTTTTT. It codes for CASSDRERGEKLFF.

The rearrangement links TRBV29-1 to TRBJ2-1, with 9 bases identical to TRBD2. Per the germline V gene, CDR1 is SQVTM and CDR2 is ANQGSEA. J was trimmed by 4 bases and V by 3 bases; bases with no gene match: 10. The CDR3 is made up of 16 amino acids. The CDR3 coding sequence is TGCAGCGTTGAGGGAGCGGGAGGATCGACTTACAATGAGCAGTTCTTC. Amino acid sequence: CSVEGAGGSTYNEQFF.

This clonotype was counted many times. J is TRBJ2-5 and V is TRBV11-1; 11 nucleotides match TRBD1. Germline-derived CDR1 and CDR2 are SGHAT and FQDESV (reference sequence). The CDR3 runs 16 residues. V was pared by 2 bases and J by 3 bases, with 5 bases of the junction left unmatched. The CDR3 DNA follows: TGTGCCAGCAGCTTATCCTGGACAGGGGGCGAAGAGACCCAGTACTTC. Residues: CASSLSWTGGEETQYF.

This clonotype has just a few counts. The chain has TRBV28 and TRBJ1-6; perhaps TRBD1 as D (5 bases). Germline CDR1 and CDR2: MDHEN and SYDVKM. This CDR3 has 15 amino acids. Between the trimmed V and J ends, which lost 0 bases and 6 bases, there was a span of 9 bases. The CDR3 loop is CASSLWRQINSPLHF. Here the CDR3 DNA reads TGTGCCAGCAGTTTATGGCGACAGATTAATTCACCCCTCCACTTT.

V gene TRBV5-6 combines with J gene TRBJ2-2, with TRBD2 as a possible D gene (7 bases). V lost 5 bases and J lost 7, with 15 bases in between. Germline CDR1 reads SGHDT; CDR2 reads YYEEEE. This CDR3 has 14 residues. This chain's CDR3 is CASRSRGAVGELFF. DNA of the CDR3: TGTGCCAGCAGATCACGGGGGGCTGTCGGGGAGCTGTTTTTT.

This clonotype came up many times. The chain uses TRBV18 and TRBJ2-5, with D perhaps assigned TRBD1 or TRBD2 (5 bases each). The CDR3 covers 15 residues. The germline gives CDR1 KGHSH, CDR2 LQKENI. The V gene lost 3 bases and the J gene lost 3 bases, with 14 bases spanning the gap. CDR3 bases: TGTGCCAGCTCACCCCGGGGCAGGGCCAAAGAGACCCAGTACTTC. It specifies CASSPRGRAKETQYF.

The table lists this clonotype with a few counts. The chain uses TRBV5-4 and TRBJ2-3, with D possibly being TRBD2 (6 bases). V was clipped by 4 bases and J by 5 bases, with 17 bases between them. Germline loops: CDR1 SGHNT, CDR2 YYREEE (reference sequence). This CDR3 is built from 15 residues. In nucleotides, the CDR3 is TGTGCCAGCAGCGACGAGCGGGCTGGGGGAGATACGCAGTATTTT. Encoded protein: CASSDERAGGDTQYF.

The sample holds a few counts of this clonotype. The chain carries TRBV28 and TRBJ1-1; TRBD1 might be the D (5 bases). CDR3 length equals 16 residues. Trimming shortened V by 5 bases and J by 3 bases, and 19 bases separated the two germline ends. Looked up from germline, CDR1 is MDHEN and CDR2 is SYDVKM. CDR3 sequence (DNA): TGTGCCAGCAGTCCGCTAGGGGTGTTAGGGTACACTGAAGCTTTCTTT. Protein product: CASSPLGVLGYTEAFF.

This clonotype was seen only a few times. V and J are TRBV28 and TRBJ2-2; D is uncertain. Germline V gene lookup returns CDR1 MDHEN and CDR2 SYDVKM. The CDR3 totals 14 residues. V dropped 3 bases and J dropped 5 bases, with 10 bases sitting between them. CDR3 amino acids: CASSLRSPTGELFF. In DNA, the CDR3 is TGTGCCAGCAGTTTGAGATCCCCGACCGGGGAGCTGTTTTTT.